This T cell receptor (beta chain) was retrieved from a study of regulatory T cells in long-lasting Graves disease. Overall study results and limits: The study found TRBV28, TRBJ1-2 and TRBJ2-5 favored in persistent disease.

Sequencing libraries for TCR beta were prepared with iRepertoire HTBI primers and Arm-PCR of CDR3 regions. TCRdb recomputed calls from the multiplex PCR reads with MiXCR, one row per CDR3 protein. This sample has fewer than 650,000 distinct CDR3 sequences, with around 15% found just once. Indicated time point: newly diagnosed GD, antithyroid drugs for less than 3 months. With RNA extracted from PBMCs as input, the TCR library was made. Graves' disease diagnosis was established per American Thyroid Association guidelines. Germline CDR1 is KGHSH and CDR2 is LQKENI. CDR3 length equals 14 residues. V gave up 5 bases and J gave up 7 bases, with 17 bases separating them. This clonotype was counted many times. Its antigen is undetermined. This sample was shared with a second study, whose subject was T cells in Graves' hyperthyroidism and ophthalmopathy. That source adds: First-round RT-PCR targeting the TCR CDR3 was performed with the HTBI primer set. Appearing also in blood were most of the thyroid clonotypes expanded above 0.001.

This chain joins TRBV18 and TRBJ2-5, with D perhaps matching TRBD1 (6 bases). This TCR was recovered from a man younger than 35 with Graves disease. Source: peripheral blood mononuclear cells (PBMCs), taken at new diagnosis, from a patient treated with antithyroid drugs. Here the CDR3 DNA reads TGTGCCAGCTCAACCGTGACAGGTCGGGGGACCCAGTACTTC. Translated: CASSTVTGRGTQYF.